These T cell receptor beta chains were read from a single sample in a study of T cell responses to AZD1222 COVID-19 vaccine. Sequenced by immunoSEQ multiplex PCR; TCRdb stores in-frame clones only, minus some. There are around 100,000 clones in the sample; about 93% occur only once, and less than 5% lies in the top ten. Sequencing used peripheral blood, obtained on day 0 of AZD1222 vaccination. All receptors derive from an adult in good health. The CDR3 runs from the conserved cysteine through the conserved F or W. A D gene is named only where the DNA matches it firmly. The listing skips clone size in some rows; elsewhere it reads once, few, many or a size class.

>TRBD2|TRBJ2-2|-|TRBV18
CASSGGSGTGELFF
TGTGCCAGCTCAGGCGGGAGTGGCACCGGGGAGCTGTTTTTT
>TRBD2|TRBJ2-3|few|TRBV2
CASSDRAGAPWGDTQYF
TGTGCCAGCAGTGACCGAGCGGGAGCCCCTTGGGGAGATACGCAGTATTTT
>TRBD1|TRBJ1-2|-|TRBV4-1
CASSQPTQGPSYGYTF
TGCGCCAGCAGCCAACCCACACAGGGGCCTAGCTATGGCTACACCTTC
>-|TRBJ1-1|-|TRBV27
CASSLSLPGTEAFF
TGTGCCAGCAGTTTAAGCCTGCCGGGGACTGAAGCTTTCTTT
>-|TRBJ2-7|few|TRBV6-2/TRBV6-3
CASSYDDSNSYEQYF
TGTGCCAGCAGTTACGACGACTCGAACTCCTACGAGCAGTACTTC
>-|TRBJ2-5|-|TRBV4-1
CASSQERGLQETQYF
TGCGCCAGCAGCCAAGAGCGAGGGCTGCAAGAGACCCAGTACTTC
>-|TRBJ2-2|-|TRBV5-1
CASSRDSSGTGELFF
TGCGCCAGCAGCCGCGACTCCAGCGGTACCGGGGAGCTGTTTTTT
>-|TRBJ2-7|-|TRBV6-5
CASRAAIKEQYF
TGTGCCAGCAGGGCCGCTATTAAGGAGCAGTACTTC
>TRBD1|TRBJ1-2|-|TRBV30
CAWSETGRGYTF
TGTGCCTGGAGTGAGACAGGGCGTGGCTACACCTTC
>TRBD2|TRBJ2-1|-|TRBV5-4
CASSPGTSGYNEQFF
TGTGCCAGCAGCCCCGGGACTAGCGGATACAATGAGCAGTTCTTC
>TRBD1|TRBJ2-1|-|TRBV27
CASSFGTGHNEQFF
TGTGCCAGCAGTTTCGGGACAGGCCACAATGAGCAGTTCTTC
>TRBD1|TRBJ1-1|-|TRBV5-1
CASSFSGTGAMNTEAFF
TGCGCCAGCAGCTTTTCAGGGACAGGGGCAATGAACACTGAAGCTTTCTTT
>-|TRBJ1-1|-|TRBV7-9
CASSGQTNTEAFF
TGTGCCAGCAGCGGACAGACGAACACTGAAGCTTTCTTT
>-|TRBJ2-7|-|TRBV7-9
CASSLQGGEQYF
TGTGCCAGCAGCCTACAGGGTGGCGAGCAGTACTTC
>-|TRBJ2-3|-|TRBV3-1/TRBV3-2
CASSRKGAGGMPDTQYF
TGTGCCAGCAGCCGAAAGGGGGCGGGAGGAATGCCAGATACGCAGTATTTT
>TRBD1|TRBJ1-2|-|TRBV6-6
CASTPGQGITYGYTF
TGTGCCAGCACCCCGGGACAGGGAATTACCTATGGCTACACCTTC
>-|TRBJ2-5|-|TRBV15
CATSRVMGVETQYF
TGTGCCACCAGCAGAGTGATGGGGGTTGAGACCCAGTACTTC